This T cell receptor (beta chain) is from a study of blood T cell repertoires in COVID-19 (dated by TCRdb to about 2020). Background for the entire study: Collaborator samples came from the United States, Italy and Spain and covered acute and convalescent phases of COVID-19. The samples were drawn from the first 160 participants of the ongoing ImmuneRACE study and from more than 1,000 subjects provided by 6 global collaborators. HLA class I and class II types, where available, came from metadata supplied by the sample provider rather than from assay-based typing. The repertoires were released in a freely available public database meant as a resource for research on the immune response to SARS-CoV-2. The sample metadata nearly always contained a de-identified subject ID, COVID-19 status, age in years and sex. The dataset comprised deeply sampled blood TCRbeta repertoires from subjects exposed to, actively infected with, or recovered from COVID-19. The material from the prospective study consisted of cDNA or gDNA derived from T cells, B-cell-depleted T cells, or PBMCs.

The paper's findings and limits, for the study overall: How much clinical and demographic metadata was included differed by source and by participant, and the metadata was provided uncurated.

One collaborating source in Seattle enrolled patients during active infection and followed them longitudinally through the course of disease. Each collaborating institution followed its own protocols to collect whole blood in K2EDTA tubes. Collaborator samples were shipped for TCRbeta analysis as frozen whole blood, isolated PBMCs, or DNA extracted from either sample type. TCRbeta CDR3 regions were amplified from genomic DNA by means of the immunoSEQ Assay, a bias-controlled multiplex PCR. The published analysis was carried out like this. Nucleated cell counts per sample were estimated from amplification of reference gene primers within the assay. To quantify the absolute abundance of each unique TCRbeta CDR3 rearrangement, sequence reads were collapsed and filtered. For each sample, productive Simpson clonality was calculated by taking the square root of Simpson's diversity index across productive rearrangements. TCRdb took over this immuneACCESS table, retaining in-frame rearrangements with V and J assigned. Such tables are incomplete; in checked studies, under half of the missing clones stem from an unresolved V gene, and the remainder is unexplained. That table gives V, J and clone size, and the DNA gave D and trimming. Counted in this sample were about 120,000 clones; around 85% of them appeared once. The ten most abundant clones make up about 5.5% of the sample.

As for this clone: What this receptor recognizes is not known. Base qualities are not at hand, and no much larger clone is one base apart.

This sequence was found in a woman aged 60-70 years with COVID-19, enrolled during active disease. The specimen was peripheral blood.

The DNA sequence is as follows: TGTGCCAGAAGCTATGAAACGACTAGCGGGGGGTGCGAGCAGTACTTC. Its protein product is CARSYETTSGGCEQYF. The chain joins TRBV5-3 to TRBJ2-7, and TRBD2 aligns with 13 junction nucleotides. TRBV5-3 carries the ORF label, with uncertain function. The germline V end is reduced by 3 bases and the J end by 6 bases; junction bases left unmatched: 9. There are 16 amino acids in the CDR3, from cysteine to phenylalanine inclusive. The sequence is cut down to CDR3 DNA, 48 bases in frame from base 1.